This T cell receptor (beta chain) was observed in a study of T cell responses to AZD1222 COVID-19 vaccine (dated by TCRdb to the early 2020s). For the wider study: A total of approximately 240 trial participants underwent TCR sequencing, of whom some 210 received two doses of AZD1222 and about 26 received two doses of the MenACWY control vaccine. Trial participants were enrolled by age into subgroups of 18-55, 56-69 and 70-plus years, and around 150, 28 and 57 TCR-sequenced participants, respectively, were included in these subgroups.

On this clone: This receptor's antigen is unknown. Per-nucleotide qualities are absent, and no much larger clonotype sits a single base away.

Read against the paper, the sample's time point label means: about 28 days (+/-7) after the second vaccine dose. AZD1222 recipients given second doses at about 4 weeks or at about 12 weeks were pooled, since spike-specific TCR depth and breadth were not found to differ between the two schedules. The vaccinee samples were drawn from two UK trials, COV001 and COV002, one of which was a single-blind randomized controlled phase 2/3 trial testing AZD1222 (ChAdOx1 nCoV-19) in healthy adults. For TCRbeta chain sequencing, PBMC samples from trial participants were taken at day 0 and at day 28 after the second dose. Broad study findings and their caveats: No day 14 peak-response samples were available, so repertoires were characterized only after the peak T cell response. Nearly half of unique spike-specific TCRs reportedly recognized epitopes outside regions mutated in the B.1.351 and B.1.1.7 variants. CD4 TCRs associated with the vaccine covered the entire spike protein, and the dominant responses were in regions 160-218 and 743-854. Conclusions about previously exposed vaccinees are limited, since just a handful of AZD1222 recipients were seropositive for SARS-CoV-2 at baseline. Most participants were white British and females outnumbered males, and the authors suggested that clonal diversity may have been underestimated. The 56-69-year group was small, and its depth increase did not reach significance, likely because of low power. A significant rise in spike-specific TCR breadth and depth was observed after two AZD1222 doses relative to day 0 and relative to MenACWY recipients.

CDR1 and CDR2 are read off the germline V gene (reference sequence) as PRHDT and FYEKMQ. CDR3 length: 12 amino acids, cysteine to phenylalanine. The read is trimmed to its CDR3 DNA, 36 bases read in frame from base 1. Trimming at the junction amounts to 3 bases on V and 4 bases on J, and the germline ends lie 6 bases apart. The CDR3 regions of human TCRbeta chains were analyzed by immunosequencing. As for the authors' bioinformatics: TCRs in the repertoires were compared against a reference library of SARS-CoV-2-specific TCRs that had been generated with the MIRA antigen-specificity platform. Breadth was defined as the fraction of unique TCRs that were SARS-CoV-2-associated. Depth was defined as the fraction of total T cells that were SARS-CoV-2-associated. Each spike-specific TCR was assigned to its reactive spike region and to a CD4 or CD8 class using the MIRA data. Log10-transformed breadth and depth values were compared by one-way ANOVA with Sidak's multiple comparisons tests. Drawn from immuneACCESS, this table holds only the in-frame rearrangements with V and J called that TCRdb kept. Clones are partly lost; checked studies trace under half to an unresolved V gene and leave the rest unexplained. From that table come the V and J calls and clone size; the DNA was used to work out D and trimming. This sample holds 95,000 to 100,000 clones; about 90% were observed only once. About 17% of the sample is held by the ten biggest clonotypes.

The receptor comes from an adult who received the AZD1222 COVID-19 vaccine. The source was peripheral blood, collected 28 days after the second AZD1222 dose. The chain was built from TRBV13 and TRBJ1-2; the D gene lacks a confident call. The bases read TGTGCCAGCAGCTTCCGTGCCTATGGCTACACCTTC. Translated, it gives CASSFRAYGYTF.